These T cell receptor beta chains were read from a single sample in a study of metastatic and nonmetastatic thyroid tumors. TCRdb reassembled clones from the PCR reads with MiXCR. The sample includes approximately 9,900 clones, 9.5% to 12% of them seen just once. The sample comprised tumor tissue. The receptors were gathered from a female donor with papillary thyroid cancer or a benign thyroid nodule (not recorded which). Some clones in this sample may be carry-over from other donors' samples. Each CDR3 is given without its conserved first and last residue. Clone size is stated in some rows and not others, as once, few, many or a class when expanded.

V	J	size	CDR3
TRBV19	TRBJ1-5	medium-sized	ASSILGRGNQPQH
TRBV27	TRBJ2-1	medium-sized	ASSLRLGEQF
TRBV7-2	TRBJ2-1	many	ASSFVAGGTYNEQF
TRBV6-9	TRBJ1-1	.	ASSRTGIEAF
TRBV6-1	TRBJ1-2	.	ASSEGDRRGYT
TRBV28	TRBJ1-3	many	ASRLFRGNTIY
TRBV28	TRBJ2-5	medium-sized	ASSLPGGLQETQY
TRBV7-9	TRBJ1-5	many	ASSQGGSGQPQH
TRBV10-2	TRBJ1-1	medium-sized	ASSEGGASLTEAF
TRBV6-5	TRBJ1-1	medium-sized	ASSYSGQTPEAF
TRBV19	TRBJ2-2	medium-sized	ASSKQVPNTGELF
TRBV5-1	TRBJ1-5	many	ASSLDGQENQPQH
TRBV18	TRBJ1-3	many	ASSPPKTALSGNTIY
TRBV2	TRBJ2-6	few	ASRDRVGWANVLT
TRBV2	TRBJ2-2	.	ASSESSNTGELF
TRBV5-1	TRBJ2-3	once	AISLGQKDAQY
TRBV5-1	TRBJ1-5	many	ASSLSGGAPQH
TRBV19	TRBJ2-2	medium-sized	ASSRLAGDTGELF
TRBV7-8	TRBJ1-1	many	ASSPMGRNTEAF
TRBV6-1	TRBJ2-2	few	ASSPQNRATGELF
TRBV20-1	TRBJ2-1	.	SAYLAGRANEQF
TRBV30	TRBJ2-7	.	DWRVGGGFYEQY
TRBV9	TRBJ1-2	many	ASSPRQGPNYGYT
TRBV10-3	TRBJ2-2	medium-sized	AIRKEGVNTGELF
TRBV12-3/TRBV12-4	TRBJ2-3	few	ASSLFGRTDTQY
TRBV2	TRBJ1-5	.	ASSEDGNQPQH